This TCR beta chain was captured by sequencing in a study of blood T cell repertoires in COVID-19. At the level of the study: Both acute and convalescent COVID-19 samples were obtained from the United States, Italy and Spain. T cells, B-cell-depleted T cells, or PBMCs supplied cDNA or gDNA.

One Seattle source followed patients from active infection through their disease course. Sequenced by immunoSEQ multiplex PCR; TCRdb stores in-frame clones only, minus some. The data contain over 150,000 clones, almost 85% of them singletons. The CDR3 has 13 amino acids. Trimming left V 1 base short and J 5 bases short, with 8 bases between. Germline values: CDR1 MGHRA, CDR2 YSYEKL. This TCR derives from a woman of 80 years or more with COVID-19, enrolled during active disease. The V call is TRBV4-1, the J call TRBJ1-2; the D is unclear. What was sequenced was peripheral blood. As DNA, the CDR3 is TGCGCCAGCAGCCAAGGAGGGATGTATGGCTACACCTTC. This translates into CASSQGGMYGYTF.